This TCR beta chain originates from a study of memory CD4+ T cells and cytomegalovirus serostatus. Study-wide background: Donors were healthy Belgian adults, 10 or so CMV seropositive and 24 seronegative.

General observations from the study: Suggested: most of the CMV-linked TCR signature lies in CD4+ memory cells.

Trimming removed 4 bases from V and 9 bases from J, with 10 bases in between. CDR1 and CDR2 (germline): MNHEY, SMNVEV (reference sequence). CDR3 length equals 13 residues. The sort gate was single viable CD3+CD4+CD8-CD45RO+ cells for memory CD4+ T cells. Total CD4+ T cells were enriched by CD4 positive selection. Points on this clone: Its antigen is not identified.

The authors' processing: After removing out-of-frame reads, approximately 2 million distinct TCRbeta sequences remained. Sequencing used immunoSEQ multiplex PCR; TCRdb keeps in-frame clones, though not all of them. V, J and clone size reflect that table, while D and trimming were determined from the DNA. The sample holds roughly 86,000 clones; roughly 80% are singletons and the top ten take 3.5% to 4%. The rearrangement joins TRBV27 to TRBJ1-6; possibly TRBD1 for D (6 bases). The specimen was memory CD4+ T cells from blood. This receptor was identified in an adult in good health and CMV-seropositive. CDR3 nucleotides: TGTGCCAGCAGTTACAGGGCCTTTTCACCCCTCCACTTT. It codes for CASSYRAFSPLHF.